This T cell receptor (beta chain) emerged from a study of control samples from healthy donors and cancer patients. The V segment lost 6 bases and the J segment 4 bases; nucleotides outside the gene matches: 5. This CDR3 is 15 amino acids long. Germline V gives CDR1 KGHSH, CDR2 LQKENI. Sequenced by immunoSEQ multiplex PCR; TCRdb stores in-frame clones only, minus some. The repertoire consists of about 230,000 clones, with 82% occurring once and the leading ten covering 13%. The chain uses TRBV18 and TRBJ2-1; 11 bases fit TRBD2. The source of this sequence is a woman in her sixties with lung cancer. Sequencing was carried out using PBMCs. The CDR3 loop is CASSLLAGEYNEQFF. The DNA of the CDR3 is TGTGCCAGCTCGTTACTAGCGGGGGAGTACAATGAGCAGTTCTTC.